The 24 T cell receptor beta chains in this list originate from one sample, sequenced in a study of cytomegalovirus exposure and HLA in healthy donors. In the PCR, 60 Vbeta and 13 Jbeta primers were used. Sequencing was performed with immunoSEQ multiplex PCR; in TCRdb, only in-frame clones are kept and a portion is missing. The sample yields about 100,000 clones, more than 65% seen once. Sequencing was carried out using PBMCs. The receptors shown here come from a woman younger than 35 in good health and CMV-seronegative.

The chain employs TRBV2 and TRBJ1-2, with 8 bases matching TRBD1. V lost 9 bases to trimming and J lost 6 bases; unmatched junction nucleotides: 9. CDR1 is SNHLY, CDR2 FYNNEI, per germline. This CDR3 contains 13 residues. The CDR3 loop is CASSRQGWNGYTF. The DNA for the CDR3 is TGTGCCAGTAGCCGACAGGGGTGGAATGGCTACACCTTC. Filled out from reference TRBV2 and TRBJ1-2, the complete variable domain reads EPEVTQTPSHQVTQMGQEVILRCVPISNHLYFYWYRQILGQKVEFLVSFYNNEISEKSEIFDDQFSVERPDGSNFTLKIRSTKLEDSAMYFCASSRQGWNGYTFGSGTRLTVV.

The chain joins TRBV7-2 to TRBJ2-7; D gene ambiguous. The CDR3 has 14 amino acids. Trimming removed 2 bases at V and 0 bases at J, with 8 bases between. Germline V CDR1 and CDR2: SGHTA, FQGNSA. CDR3 loop: CASSLILASYEQYF. The CDR3 bases are TGTGCCAGCAGCTTAATTCTGGCCTCCTACGAGCAGTACTTC. Complete variable domain (other parts from reference TRBV7-2 and TRBJ2-7): GAGVSQSPSNKVTEKGKDVELRCDPISGHTALYWYRQSLGQGLEFLIYFQGNSAPDKSGLPSDRFSAERTGGSVSTLTIQRTQQEDSAVYLCASSLILASYEQYFGPGTRLTVT.

The V gene is TRBV23-1, the J gene TRBJ2-1, with a tentative D call TRBD1 (5 bases). TRBV23-1 is reported as an ORF; its role is uncertain. This CDR3 has 12 amino acids. V lost 4 bases to trimming and J lost 6 bases, with 7 bases between them. For the CDR3, the DNA is TGCGCCAGCAGTCCCCAGGGCAATGAGCAGTTCTTC. As protein: CASSPQGNEQFF.

J is TRBJ1-1 and V is TRBV14; tentative D call: TRBD1 (6 bases). The CDR3 sequence is 13 residues long. From germline, CDR1 is SGHDN and CDR2 FVKESK. V was cut by 3 bases and J by 8 bases, with 13 bases left in between. Written as DNA, the CDR3 is TGTGCCAGCAGCCACCTCGGACAGAAAGAAGCTTTCTTT. Its protein is CASSHLGQKEAFF.

V is TRBV2 and J is TRBJ2-7; possible D gene TRBD2, 6 bases. The CDR3 length is 13 residues. V was cut by 8 bases and J by 5 bases, with 16 bases left in between. CDR1 is SNHLY, CDR2 FYNNEI, per germline. CDR3 sequence: CASRLGTPNEQYF. The CDR3 DNA reads as TGTGCCAGCCGACTCGGGACTCCGAACGAGCAGTACTTC. The full variable domain, in which reference TRBV2 and TRBJ2-7 provide the parts outside the CDR3, is EPEVTQTPSHQVTQMGQEVILRCVPISNHLYFYWYRQILGQKVEFLVSFYNNEISEKSEIFDDQFSVERPDGSNFTLKIRSTKLEDSAMYFCASRLGTPNEQYFGPGTRLTVT.

In its sample, this clone was seen a few times. The rearrangement uses TRBV28 and TRBJ2-1; 10 nucleotides match TRBD1. The CDR3 spans 16 residues. V dropped 3 bases and J dropped 5; count of bases not matched to a gene: 7. The germline V gene encodes CDR1 MDHEN and CDR2 SYDVKM. CDR3 in amino acids: CASSLRQGARDNEQFF. CDR3 DNA sequence: TGTGCCAGCAGTTTGCGACAGGGGGCGCGTGACAATGAGCAGTTCTTC.

The V gene is TRBV7-8, the J gene TRBJ1-3; D remains unclear. Germline-derived CDR1 and CDR2 are SGHVS and FQNEAQ. The CDR3 is made up of 14 amino acids. V gave up 2 bases and J gave up 4 bases, with 9 bases separating them. CDR3 DNA: TGTGCCAGCAGCTTATTGGCGGGGGGAAACACCATATATTTT. This codes for CASSLLAGGNTIYF.

The genes are TRBV27 and TRBJ2-7, with a tentative D call TRBD2 (7 bases). The CDR3 spans 14 residues. Between the trimmed V and J ends, which lost 5 bases and 6 bases, there was a span of 17 bases. CDR1 is MNHEY and CDR2 is SMNVEV in the germline V gene (reference sequence). CDR3 region: CASSLGGASGEQYF. CDR3 nucleotides: TGTGCCAGCAGTCTAGGGGGGGCCAGTGGCGAGCAGTACTTC.

The chain carries TRBV7-9 and TRBJ2-1; D remains ambiguous. This CDR3 is 15 amino acids long. Germline V gene sequence: CDR1 SEHNR, CDR2 FQNEAQ (reference sequence). V was shortened by 1 base and J by 3 bases, with 10 bases between the two germline ends. The CDR3 protein is CASSLEQTLYNEQFF. DNA of the CDR3: TGTGCCAGCAGCTTAGAACAGACGCTCTACAATGAGCAGTTCTTC.

This chain links TRBV7-8 with TRBJ2-4; 11 bases map to TRBD2. There are 20 residues in the CDR3. V was clipped by 5 bases and J by 0 bases; unmatched bases: 15. From germline, CDR1 is SGHVS and CDR2 FQNEAQ. CDR3 in DNA: TGTGCCAGCAGCCCAAGAAAGGGGACTAGCGGACTTGAAGCCAAAAACATTCAGTACTTC. Protein product: CASSPRKGTSGLEAKNIQYF.

The genes are TRBV5-1 and TRBJ1-4; D possibly corresponds to TRBD1 (5 bases). Germline CDR1 is SGHRS and CDR2 is YFSETQ. Trimming left V 6 bases short and J 0 bases short, with 15 bases between. The CDR3 spans 16 residues. The CDR3 loop reads CASTLGRAATNEKLFF. As DNA, the CDR3 is TGCGCCAGCACGCTGGGCAGGGCCGCAACTAATGAAAAACTGTTTTTT.

This chain joins TRBV4-1 and TRBJ1-1; D is unclear. V was shortened by 1 base and J by 5 bases, with 14 bases between the two germline ends. Germline values: CDR1 MGHRA, CDR2 YSYEKL. The length of the CDR3 is 15 residues. Written as DNA, the CDR3 is TGCGCCAGCAGCCAAGTCGGAGGGCTGGAGACTGAAGCTTTCTTT. It yields the protein CASSQVGGLETEAFF.

This clone has just one count. J is TRBJ2-7 and V is TRBV5-8, with D tentatively TRBD1 (5 bases). The V end lost 4 bases, the J end lost 2 bases, and 10 bases lay between the germline ends. In germline, CDR1 is SGHTS, CDR2 YDEGEE. This CDR3 spans 13 amino acids. CDR3 loop: CASSLDIPYEQYF. The CDR3, as DNA: TGTGCCAGCAGCCTGGACATTCCCTACGAGCAGTACTTC.

The chain is built from TRBV30 and TRBJ2-7; TRBD2 is a possible D gene (5 bases). CDR1 is GTSNPN, CDR2 SVGIG, per germline (reference sequence). The CDR3 runs to 16 residues. The V end was cut by 4 bases, the J end by 2 bases, with 21 bases between. In DNA form, the CDR3 reads TGTGCCTGGATACGGGTAGACTATTACTTGACCTACGAGCAGTACTTC. This encodes CAWIRVDYYLTYEQYF.

This clone was observed a few times. The V call is TRBV5-5, the J call TRBJ2-7; TRBD2 might be the D (6 bases). CDR1 is SGHKS, CDR2 YYEKEE, per germline (reference sequence). The CDR3 is 15 amino acids. V lost 0 bases, J lost 4 bases, and 14 bases lay in between. The CDR3 DNA sequence: TGTGCCAGCAGCTTGGCCTATGGGGCGGGGTACGAGCAGTACTTC. Residues: CASSLAYGAGYEQYF.

The chain's CDR3 is CASSLLAVQETQYF. The CDR3 DNA reads TGTGCCAGCAGCCTACTAGCGGTCCAAGAGACCCAGTACTTC. The chain joins TRBV11-2 to TRBJ2-5; 8 nucleotides agree with TRBD2. Trimming cost V 5 bases and J 1 base; bases outside gene matches: 3. Germline V CDR1 and CDR2: SGHAT, FQNNGV. This CDR3 region has 14 residues.

The chain employs TRBV4-3 and TRBJ2-1; 8 bases are a match to TRBD2. The junction had 3 bases not matched to a gene; V was cut back by 4 bases and J by 1 base. This CDR3 has 15 amino acids. Germline CDR1 reads LGHNA; CDR2 reads YSLEER. CDR3 in amino acids: CASSRTSGSYNEQFF. The CDR3 coding sequence is TGCGCCAGCAGCCGTACTAGCGGTTCCTACAATGAGCAGTTCTTC.

This clone has more than one count but fewer than ten. CDR3 nucleotide sequence: TGCGCCAGCAGCCCGGCGGGGGGCAGGAACTATGGCTACACCTTC. Protein product: CASSPAGGRNYGYTF. V is TRBV4-1 and J is TRBJ1-2; a weak D match, TRBD1 (6 bases). V lost 4 bases to trimming and J lost 2 bases, with 14 bases between them. This CDR3 comprises 15 residues. In germline, CDR1 is MGHRA, CDR2 YSYEKL.

The rearrangement joins TRBV6-5 to TRBJ2-1, with TRBD2 matching 10 bases. With 6 bases clipped from V and 7 bases from J, the junction kept 3 bases outside the gene matches. This CDR3 is built from 13 residues. Germline V lookup: CDR1 MNHEY, CDR2 SVGAGI. CDR3 amino acids: CASRKAGGNEQFF. CDR3 nucleotides: TGTGCCAGCAGAAAAGCGGGAGGGAATGAGCAGTTCTTC.

V gene TRBV19 combines with J gene TRBJ2-5, with 7 bases identical to TRBD1. The CDR3 contains 14 residues. Per germline, CDR1 LNHDA and CDR2 SQIVND (reference sequence). V lost 6 bases and J lost 4; bases outside the gene matches: 8. The CDR3 DNA reads TGTGCCAGTAGCTCTTTCGACAGGGCAGAGACCCAGTACTTC. This gives the protein CASSSFDRAETQYF.

This clone was recorded a few times. The chain uses TRBV5-4 and TRBJ1-4; tentatively, D is TRBD1 (5 bases). The germline V gene encodes CDR1 SGHNT and CDR2 YYREEE (reference sequence). The CDR3 runs 13 residues. With 2 bases removed from V and 8 bases from J, the gap between germline ends came to 10 bases. CDR3 sequence: CASSFKGREKLFF. CDR3 in DNA: TGTGCCAGCAGCTTTAAGGGGCGGGAAAAACTGTTTTTT. The full variable domain, its missing parts supplied by reference TRBV5-4 and TRBJ1-4, is ETGVTQSPTHLIKTRGQQVTLRCSSQSGHNTVSWYQQALGQGPQFIFQYYREEENGRGNFPPRFSGLQFPNYSSELNVNALELDDSALYLCASSFKGREKLFFGSGTQLSVL.

The chain joins TRBV6-6 to TRBJ2-7; perhaps TRBD1 as D (6 bases). Trimming took off 11 bases at V and 2 bases at J, with 16 bases between the two ends. Per germline, CDR1 MNHNY and CDR2 SVGAGI (reference sequence). The CDR3 contains 13 residues. CDR3 in amino acids: CAHTVGATYEQYF. CDR3 bases: TGTGCCCACACTGTGGGGGCCACCTACGAGCAGTACTTC.

The rearrangement uses TRBV30 and TRBJ1-3; D is possibly TRBD1 (6 bases). V lost 3 bases, J lost 0 bases, and 15 bases lay in between. CDR1 GTSNPN and CDR2 SVGIG come from the germline V gene (reference sequence). The CDR3 has 16 residues. CDR3 amino acids: CAWRNRVLSSGNTIYF. The CDR3 DNA follows: TGTGCCTGGAGGAACAGGGTCCTGAGCTCTGGAAACACCATATATTTT.

This clone was observed a single time. The gene calls are TRBV19 and TRBJ1-5; no clear D. Germline values: CDR1 LNHDA, CDR2 SQIVND (reference sequence). This CDR3 spans 15 amino acids. V was cut by 3 bases and J by 2 bases, with 11 bases left in between. The CDR3 DNA reads as TGTGCCAGTAGTATCCGGCCGCGGGGCAATCAGCCCCAGCATTTT. Residues: CASSIRPRGNQPQHF.